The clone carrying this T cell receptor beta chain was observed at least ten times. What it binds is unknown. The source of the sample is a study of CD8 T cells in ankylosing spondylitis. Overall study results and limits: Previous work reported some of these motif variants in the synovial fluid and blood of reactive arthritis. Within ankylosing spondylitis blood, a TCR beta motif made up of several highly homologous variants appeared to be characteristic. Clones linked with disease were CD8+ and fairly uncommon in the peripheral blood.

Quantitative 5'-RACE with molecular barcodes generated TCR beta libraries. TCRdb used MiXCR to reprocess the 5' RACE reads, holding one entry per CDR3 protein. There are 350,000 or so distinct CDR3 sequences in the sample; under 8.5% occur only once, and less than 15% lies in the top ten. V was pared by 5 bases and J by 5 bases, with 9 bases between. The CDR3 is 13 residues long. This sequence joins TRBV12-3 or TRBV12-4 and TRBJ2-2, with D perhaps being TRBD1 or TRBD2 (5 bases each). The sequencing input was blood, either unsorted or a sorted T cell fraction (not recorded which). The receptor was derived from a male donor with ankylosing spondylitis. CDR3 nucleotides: TGTGCCAGCAGTCCGGGGCCTACCGGGGAGCTGTTTTTT. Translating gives CASSPGPTGELFF.